The sequence of this T cell receptor (beta chain) was determined in a study of shared T cell receptors in the human thymus. The germline V gene has CDR1 DFQATT and CDR2 SNEGSKA (reference sequence). This CDR3 region has 10 residues. The V gene lost 3 bases and the J gene lost 5 bases, with 4 bases spanning the gap. This clone came up once. Additional DNA sequences in this sample encode the identical CDR3. The protocol was immunoSEQ multiplex PCR, while the TCRdb copy is restricted to in-frame clones and leaves out a portion. The repertoire has about 380,000 clones, 95% of them found once; the top ten carry 0.015% to 0.025%.

The V call is TRBV20-1, the J call TRBJ1-1; D is unclear. The receptor comes from a human donor. Sequenced: thymocytes. CDR3 residues: CSASRTEAFF. For the CDR3, the DNA is TGCAGTGCTAGCCGGACTGAAGCTTTCTTT.